The 9 T cell receptor beta chains presented below share a single source sample, sequenced in a study of spatial heterogeneity in lung cancer. TCRdb fed the 5' RACE reads into MiXCR, producing one record per CDR3 protein. The profile covers approximately 66,000 distinct CDR3 sequences, with about 6.6% appearing a single time and approximately 15% taken by the ten largest. The time point is: sample taken at primary tumor resection. This specimen was PBMCs, taken at surgery. These receptors all come from a female donor with early-stage non-small cell lung cancer.

The genes are TRBV6-1 and TRBJ2-7; 11 bases are shared with TRBD2. The germline gives CDR1 MNHNS, CDR2 SASEGT. CDR3 length: 13 amino acids. The V segment lost 8 bases and the J segment 2 bases; nucleotides outside the gene matches: 2. The CDR3 nucleotides read TGTGCCAGCGGACTAGCGGGCCCCTACGAGCAGTACTTC. Amino acid sequence: CASGLAGPYEQYF.

In this sample, this clonotype turned up many times. The rearrangement uses TRBV5-1 and TRBJ1-1; D is possibly TRBD1 (6 bases). The CDR3 consists of 15 residues. V lost 4 bases, J lost 1 base, and 14 bases lay in between. Per germline, CDR1 SGHRS and CDR2 YFSETQ. CDR3: CASSTGQKKNTEAFF. DNA for the CDR3: TGCGCCAGCAGCACCGGACAGAAAAAGAACACTGAAGCTTTCTTT.

The chain has TRBV28 and TRBJ2-7, with D unclear. Trimming stripped 3 bases from V and 4 bases from J, with 13 bases between. The CDR3 spans 14 residues. Per germline, CDR1 MDHEN and CDR2 SYDVKM. The CDR3 DNA follows: TGTGCCAGCAGTTTTGGAGCTGCCTATTACGAGCAGTACTTC. Its translation is CASSFGAAYYEQYF.

This clonotype was seen at least ten times. Written as DNA, the CDR3 is TGTGCCAGCAGCGTTTTCTCTAGCGCGTATGCAGATACGCAGTATTTT. Its translation: CASSVFSSAYADTQYF. The chain is built from TRBV9 and TRBJ2-3; tentatively, D is TRBD2 (6 bases). Germline V gives CDR1 SGDLS, CDR2 YYNGEE. The V and J ends lost 2 bases and 4 bases respectively, with 17 bases between them. This CDR3 has 16 amino acids.

The table lists this clonotype with a few counts. The chain combines TRBV9 with TRBJ2-2; D remains ambiguous. CDR1 is SGDLS, CDR2 YYNGEE, per germline. V dropped 3 bases and J dropped 2 bases, with 8 bases sitting between them. The CDR3 has 14 residues. The CDR3: CASSAPTNTGELFF. CDR3 nucleotides: TGTGCCAGCAGCGCCCCGACAAACACCGGGGAGCTGTTTTTT.

This clonotype was observed a single time. This could be a read error, since a much larger clone is one nucleotide away. The V gene is TRBV25-1, the J gene TRBJ1-5; tentative D call: TRBD1 (5 bases). Germline loops: CDR1 MGHDK, CDR2 SYGVNS. The length of the CDR3 is 16 residues. V was clipped by 1 base and J by 4 bases, with 14 bases between them. CDR3 in amino acids: CASSEFGAGQNQPQHF. CDR3 DNA sequence: TGTGCCAGCAGTGAATTCGGGGCAGGCCAGAATCAGCCCCAGCATTTT.

The chain joins TRBV9 to TRBJ2-5; D is possibly TRBD1 or TRBD2 (6 bases each). CDR1 is SGDLS and CDR2 is YYNGEE in the germline V gene. Trimming shortened V by 0 bases and J by 4 bases, and 13 bases separated the two germline ends. The CDR3 is 15 amino acids. CDR3 in DNA: TGTGCCAGCAGCGTAGTAGGTCGGGGGCCAGAGACCCAGTACTTC. Amino acid sequence: CASSVVGRGPETQYF.

The table lists this clonotype with many counts. The chain joins TRBV5-6 to TRBJ2-7; the match to TRBD2 covers 7 bases. Per the germline V gene, CDR1 is SGHDT and CDR2 is YYEEEE. The length of the CDR3 is 14 residues. With 3 bases clipped from V and 2 bases from J, the junction kept 5 bases outside the gene matches. DNA of the CDR3: TGTGCCAGCAGCTCCCCGGGACTACCCTACGAGCAGTACTTC. It yields the protein CASSSPGLPYEQYF.

The sample holds many counts of this clonotype. The rearrangement joins TRBV5-4 to TRBJ1-1; 7 bases match TRBD1. Germline CDR1 SGHNT, CDR2 YYREEE (reference sequence). The CDR3 is made up of 14 amino acids. Trimming removed 4 bases from V and 2 bases from J; junction bases left unmatched: 5. CDR3 protein: CASSRQGPNTEAFF. The CDR3 DNA reads TGTGCCAGCAGCCGACAGGGCCCAAACACTGAAGCTTTCTTT.